These 8 T cell receptor beta chains share one sample of origin, sequenced in a study of blood T cell repertoires in COVID-19. Sequencing used immunoSEQ multiplex PCR; TCRdb keeps in-frame clones, though not all of them. The repertoire holds 120,000 to 150,000 clones, with about nine tenths as singletons. Sequencing input: peripheral blood. These receptors were obtained from a woman aged 50 to 60 with acute or convalescent COVID-19.

The table lists this clone with a count of one. The chain is built from TRBV6-5 and TRBJ1-1, with no clear D. The CDR3 has 14 amino acids. Germline loops: CDR1 MNHEY, CDR2 SVGAGI. V lost 5 bases, J lost 0 bases, and 10 bases lay in between. CDR3 protein: CASSPNNMNTEAFF. The CDR3, as DNA: TGTGCCAGCAGTCCCAATAACATGAACACTGAAGCTTTCTTT.

The genes are TRBV7-9 and TRBJ1-1; D is ambiguous. The CDR3 consists of 12 residues. V lost 1 base and J 8 bases, leaving 8 bases between the germline ends. CDR1 is SEHNR, CDR2 FQNEAQ, per germline (reference sequence). As DNA, the CDR3 is TGTGCCAGCAGCTTAGGCGGGAACGAAGCTTTCTTT. Translated, it gives CASSLGGNEAFF.

This chain uses TRBV30 with TRBJ1-5; D may be TRBD1 (5 bases). Germline assignment: CDR1 GTSNPN and CDR2 SVGIG (reference sequence). Trimming pared 2 bases from V and 5 bases from J, leaving 10 bases between. The CDR3 contains 13 residues. The CDR3 coding sequence is TGTGCCTGGAGTAAAGGGGCAGATCAGCCCCAGCATTTT. Translation gives CAWSKGADQPQHF.

This chain links TRBV3-1 (or the pseudogene TRBV3-2) with TRBJ2-2; 9 nucleotides match TRBD2. Germline V CDR1 and CDR2: LGHDT, YNNKEL (reference sequence). The length of the CDR3 is 15 residues. Unmatched junction bases numbered 3, after V lost 4 bases and J lost 3 bases. The CDR3 DNA is TGTGCCAGCAGCCTCAGACTAGCGGACACCGGGGAGCTGTTTTTT. It encodes CASSLRLADTGELFF.

The rearrangement uses TRBV7-6 and TRBJ2-7; D remains unclear. V dropped 0 bases and J dropped 1 base, with 4 bases sitting between them. The germline gives CDR1 SGHVS, CDR2 FNYEAQ. The CDR3 consists of 13 residues. CDR3 sequence reads: CASSLAESYEQYF. CDR3 bases: TGTGCCAGCAGCTTAGCAGAGTCCTACGAGCAGTACTTC. The variable domain in full, completed from reference TRBV7-6 and TRBJ2-7, reads GAGVSQSPRYKVTKRGQDVALRCDPISGHVSLYWYRQALGQGPEFLTYFNYEAQQDKSGLPNDRFSAERPEGSISTLTIQRTEQRDSAMYRCASSLAESYEQYFGPGTRLTVT.

The chain joins TRBV27 to TRBJ1-2; 9 nucleotides line up with TRBD1. Germline V gene data show CDR1 as MNHEY and CDR2 as SMNVEV (reference sequence). The CDR3 is 14 amino acids. Trimming took 4 bases from V and 2 from J; bases not matched to a gene: 2. CDR3 amino acids: CASSWTGVNYGYTF. The DNA for the CDR3 is TGTGCCAGCAGTTGGACAGGGGTGAACTATGGCTACACCTTC.

The V and J genes are TRBV3-1 (or the pseudogene TRBV3-2) and TRBJ1-1; TRBD1 might be the D (6 bases). V was cut by 4 bases and J by 1 base, with 16 bases left in between. Germline V gives CDR1 LGHDT, CDR2 YNNKEL (reference sequence). The CDR3 covers 16 residues. CDR3 amino acids: CASSPGPKGGNTEAFF. The CDR3 coding sequence is TGTGCCAGCAGCCCGGGGCCCAAAGGGGGGAACACTGAAGCTTTCTTT.

The chain carries TRBV5-1 and TRBJ1-2; 8 bases map to TRBD1. The V gene's germline CDR1 is SGHRS and CDR2 YFSETQ. The V gene end was trimmed by 0 bases and the J gene end by 6 bases; junction bases not matched to a gene: 10. CDR3 length: 16 amino acids. CDR3 in amino acids: CASSLGLETGVHGYTF. The DNA of the CDR3 is TGCGCCAGCAGCTTGGGTTTGGAGACAGGGGTGCATGGCTACACCTTC.